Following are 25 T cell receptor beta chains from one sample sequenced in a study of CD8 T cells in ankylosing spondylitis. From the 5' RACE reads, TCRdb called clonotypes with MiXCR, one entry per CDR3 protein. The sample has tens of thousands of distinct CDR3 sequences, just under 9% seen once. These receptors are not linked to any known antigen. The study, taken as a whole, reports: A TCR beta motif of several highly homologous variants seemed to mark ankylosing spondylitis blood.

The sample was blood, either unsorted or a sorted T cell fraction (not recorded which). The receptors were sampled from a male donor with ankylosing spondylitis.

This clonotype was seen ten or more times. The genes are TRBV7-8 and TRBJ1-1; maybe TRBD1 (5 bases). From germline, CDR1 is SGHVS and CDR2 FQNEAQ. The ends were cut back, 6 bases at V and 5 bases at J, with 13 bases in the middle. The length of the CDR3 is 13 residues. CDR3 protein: CASRDQGWTEAFF. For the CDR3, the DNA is TGTGCCAGCAGAGACCAGGGTTGGACTGAAGCTTTCTTT.

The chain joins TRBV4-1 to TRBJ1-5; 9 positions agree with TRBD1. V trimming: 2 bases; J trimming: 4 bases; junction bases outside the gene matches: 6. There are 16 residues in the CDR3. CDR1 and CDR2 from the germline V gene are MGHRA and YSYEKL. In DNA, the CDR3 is TGCGCCAGCAGCCAACGTCCCGGGACAGGGAATCAGCCCCAGCATTTT. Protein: CASSQRPGTGNQPQHF.

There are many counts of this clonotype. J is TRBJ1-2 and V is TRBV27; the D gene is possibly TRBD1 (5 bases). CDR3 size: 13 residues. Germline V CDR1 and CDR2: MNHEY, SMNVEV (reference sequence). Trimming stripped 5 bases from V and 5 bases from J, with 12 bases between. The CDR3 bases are TGTGCCAGCAGTGGCGACAGAGTTTATGGCTACACCTTC. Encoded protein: CASSGDRVYGYTF.

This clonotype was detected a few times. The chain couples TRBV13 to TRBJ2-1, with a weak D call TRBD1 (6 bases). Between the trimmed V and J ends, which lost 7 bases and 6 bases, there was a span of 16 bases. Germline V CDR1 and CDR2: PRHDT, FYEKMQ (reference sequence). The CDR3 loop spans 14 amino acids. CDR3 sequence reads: CASNQRDKPNEQFF. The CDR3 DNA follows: TGTGCCAGCAACCAGAGGGACAAACCCAATGAGCAGTTCTTC.

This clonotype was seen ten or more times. CDR3 nucleotides: TGTGCCAGCAGTAACACAGAGTACAATGAGCAGTTCTTC. It codes for CASSNTEYNEQFF. The V and J genes are TRBV25-1 and TRBJ2-1; D unresolved. The V gene's germline CDR1 is MGHDK and CDR2 SYGVNS. The V end lost 5 bases, the J end lost 4 bases, and 9 bases lay between the germline ends. CDR3 length: 13 residues.

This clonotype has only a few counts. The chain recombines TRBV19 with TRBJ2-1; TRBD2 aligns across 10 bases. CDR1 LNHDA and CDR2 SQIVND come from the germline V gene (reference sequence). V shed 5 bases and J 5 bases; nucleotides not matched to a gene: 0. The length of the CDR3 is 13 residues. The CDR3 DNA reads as TGTGCCAGTAGTGGACTAGCGGACAATGAGCAGTTCTTC. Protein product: CASSGLADNEQFF.

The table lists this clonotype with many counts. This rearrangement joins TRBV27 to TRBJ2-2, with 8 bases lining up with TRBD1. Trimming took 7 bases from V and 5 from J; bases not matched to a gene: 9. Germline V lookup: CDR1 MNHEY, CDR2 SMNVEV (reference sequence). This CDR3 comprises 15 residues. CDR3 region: CASTPTGAGTGELFF. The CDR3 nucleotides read TGTGCCAGCACCCCGACAGGGGCAGGGACCGGGGAGCTGTTTTTT.

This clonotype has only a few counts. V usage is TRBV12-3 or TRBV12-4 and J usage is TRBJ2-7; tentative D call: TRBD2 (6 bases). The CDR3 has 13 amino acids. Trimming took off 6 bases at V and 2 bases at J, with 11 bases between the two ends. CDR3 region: CASSWGETYEQYF. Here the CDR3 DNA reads TGTGCCAGCAGCTGGGGGGAAACCTACGAGCAGTACTTC.

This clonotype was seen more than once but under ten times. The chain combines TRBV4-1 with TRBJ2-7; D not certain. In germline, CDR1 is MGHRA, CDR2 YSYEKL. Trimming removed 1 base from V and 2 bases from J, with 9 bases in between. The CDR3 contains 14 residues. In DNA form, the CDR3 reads TGCGCCAGCAGCCAAGTTATCGGAACCTACGAGCAGTACTTC. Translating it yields CASSQVIGTYEQYF.

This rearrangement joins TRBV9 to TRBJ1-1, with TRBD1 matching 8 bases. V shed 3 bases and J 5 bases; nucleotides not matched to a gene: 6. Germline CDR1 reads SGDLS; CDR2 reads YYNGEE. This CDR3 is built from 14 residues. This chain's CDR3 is CASSAPQGVTEAFF. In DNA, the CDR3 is TGTGCCAGCAGCGCCCCACAGGGGGTAACTGAAGCTTTCTTT.

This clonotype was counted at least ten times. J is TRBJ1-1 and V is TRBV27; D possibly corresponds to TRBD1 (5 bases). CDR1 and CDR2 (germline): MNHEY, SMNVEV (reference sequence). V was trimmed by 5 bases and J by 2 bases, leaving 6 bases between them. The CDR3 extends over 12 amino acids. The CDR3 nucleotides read TGTGCCAGCAGTACAGGAAACACTGAAGCTTTCTTT. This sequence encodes CASSTGNTEAFF.

The CDR3 loop reads CASSVLAGESSYEQYV. The DNA for the CDR3 is TGTGCCAGCAGTGTACTAGCGGGAGAAAGCTCCTACGAGCAGTACGTC. The V call is TRBV6-2 or TRBV6-3, the J call TRBJ2-7, with 11 bases fitting TRBD2. The CDR3 extends over 16 amino acids. Germline-derived CDR1 and CDR2 are MNHEY and SVGEGT. Germline trimming cut 5 bases from V and 0 bases from J; bases unmatched to any gene: 6.

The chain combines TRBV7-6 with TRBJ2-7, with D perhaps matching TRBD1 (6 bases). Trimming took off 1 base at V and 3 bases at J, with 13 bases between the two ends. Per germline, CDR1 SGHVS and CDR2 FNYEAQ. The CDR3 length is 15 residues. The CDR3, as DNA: TGTGCCAGCAGCTTAGACAGGGACCTTTTCTACGAGCAGTACTTC. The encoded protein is CASSLDRDLFYEQYF.

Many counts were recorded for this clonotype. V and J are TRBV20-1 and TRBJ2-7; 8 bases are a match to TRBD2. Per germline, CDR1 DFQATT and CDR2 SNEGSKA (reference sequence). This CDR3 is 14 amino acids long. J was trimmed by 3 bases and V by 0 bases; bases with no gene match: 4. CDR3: CSARDRTSLYEQYF. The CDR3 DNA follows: TGCAGTGCTAGAGATCGGACTAGCCTCTACGAGCAGTACTTC.

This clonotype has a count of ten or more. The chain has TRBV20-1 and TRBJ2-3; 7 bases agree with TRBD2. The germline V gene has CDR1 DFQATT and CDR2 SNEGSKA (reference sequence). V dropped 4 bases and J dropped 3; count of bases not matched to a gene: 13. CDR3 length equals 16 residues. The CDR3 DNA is TGCAGTGCTATGGACCCACCCGGCGGGAGTACAGATACGCAGTATTTT. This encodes CSAMDPPGGSTDTQYF.

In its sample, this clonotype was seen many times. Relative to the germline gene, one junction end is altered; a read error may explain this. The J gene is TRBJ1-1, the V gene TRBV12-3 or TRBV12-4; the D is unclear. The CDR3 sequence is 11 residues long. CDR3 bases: TGCGCCAGCAGCTTGGGCACTGAAGCTTTCTTT. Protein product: CASSLGTEAFF.

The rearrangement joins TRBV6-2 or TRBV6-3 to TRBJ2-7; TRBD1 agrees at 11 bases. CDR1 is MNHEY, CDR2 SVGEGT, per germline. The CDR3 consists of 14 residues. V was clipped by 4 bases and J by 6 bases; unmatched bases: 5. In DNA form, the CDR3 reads TGTGCCAGCAGTTTAGGACAGGGGGCGCGCGAGCAGTACTTC. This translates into CASSLGQGAREQYF.

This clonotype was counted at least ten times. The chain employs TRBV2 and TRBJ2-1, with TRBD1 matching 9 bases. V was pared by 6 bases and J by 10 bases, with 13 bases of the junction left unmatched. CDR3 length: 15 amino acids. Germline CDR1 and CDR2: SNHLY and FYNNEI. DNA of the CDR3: TGTGCCAGCAGCCCCGGGACAGGGTCGTTAAGGGAGCAGTTCTTC. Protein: CASSPGTGSLREQFF.

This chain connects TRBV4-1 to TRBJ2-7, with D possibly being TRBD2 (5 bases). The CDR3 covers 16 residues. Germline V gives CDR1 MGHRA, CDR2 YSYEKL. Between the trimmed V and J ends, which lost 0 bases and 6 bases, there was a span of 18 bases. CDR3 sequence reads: CASSQDTSAEAPEQYF. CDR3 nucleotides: TGCGCCAGCAGCCAAGATACGTCAGCGGAGGCCCCCGAGCAGTACTTC.

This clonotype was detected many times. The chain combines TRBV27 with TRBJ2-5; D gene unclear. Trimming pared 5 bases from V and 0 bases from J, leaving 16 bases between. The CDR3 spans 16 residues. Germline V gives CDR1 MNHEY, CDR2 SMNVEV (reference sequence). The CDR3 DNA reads TGTGCCAGCAGTCCGTCTGGCGGAGAGTACCAAGAGACCCAGTACTTC. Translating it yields CASSPSGGEYQETQYF.

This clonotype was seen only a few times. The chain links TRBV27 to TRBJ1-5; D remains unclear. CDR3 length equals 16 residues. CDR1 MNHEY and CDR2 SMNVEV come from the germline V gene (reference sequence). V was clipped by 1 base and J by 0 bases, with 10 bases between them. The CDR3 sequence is CASSLFYDVSNQPQHF. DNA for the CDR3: TGTGCCAGCAGTTTATTTTACGATGTTAGCAATCAGCCCCAGCATTTT.

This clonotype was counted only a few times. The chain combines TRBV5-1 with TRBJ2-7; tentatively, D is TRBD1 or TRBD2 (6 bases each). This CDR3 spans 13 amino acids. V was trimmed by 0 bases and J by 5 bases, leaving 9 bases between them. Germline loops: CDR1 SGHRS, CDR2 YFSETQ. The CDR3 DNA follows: TGCGCCAGCAGCTTGGAGGGGGGTGACGAGCAGTACGTC. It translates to CASSLEGGDEQYV.

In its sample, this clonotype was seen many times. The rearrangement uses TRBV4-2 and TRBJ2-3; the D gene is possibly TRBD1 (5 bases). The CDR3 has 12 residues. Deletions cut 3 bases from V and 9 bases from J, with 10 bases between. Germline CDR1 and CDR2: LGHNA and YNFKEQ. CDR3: CASSQGLSTQYF. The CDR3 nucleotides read TGTGCCAGCAGCCAGGGGCTTTCGACGCAGTATTTT.

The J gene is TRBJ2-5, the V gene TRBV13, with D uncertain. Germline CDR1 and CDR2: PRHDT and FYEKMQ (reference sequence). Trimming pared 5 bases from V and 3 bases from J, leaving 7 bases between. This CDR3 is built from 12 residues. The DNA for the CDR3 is TGTGCCAGCAGCCAGCAGGAAGAGACCCAGTACTTC. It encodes CASSQQEETQYF.

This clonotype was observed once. The CDR3 spells CASSEEGASSHEQYF. As DNA, the CDR3 is TGTGCCAGCAGTGAAGAGGGGGCATCTTCTCACGAGCAGTACTTC. The chain combines TRBV2 with TRBJ2-7; 7 positions match TRBD1. Germline CDR1 and CDR2: SNHLY and FYNNEI. Trimming removed 1 base from V and 5 bases from J; junction bases left unmatched: 8. The CDR3 runs to 15 residues.